This T cell receptor beta chain was profiled in a study of blood T cell repertoires in COVID-19. Study at large: Some COVID-19 samples were acute and others convalescent; all came from the United States, Italy and Spain. Sample material is recorded as cDNA or gDNA derived from T cells, B-cell-depleted T cells, or PBMCs.

Original handling: Estimates of nucleated cell counts were drawn from the amplification of reference gene primers. Using immunoSEQ multiplex PCR, the repertoire was profiled, and TCRdb retains in-frame clones only, with some absent. The D gene and trimming were derived from the DNA, and the V and J assignments and clone size from that table. The table shows around 150,000 clones, with under 90% occurring only once. From germline, CDR1 is SGHTS and CDR2 YDEGEE. This CDR3 is built from 14 residues. V lost 0 bases and J 7 bases, leaving 11 bases between the germline ends. The chain couples TRBV5-8 to TRBJ2-1; D remains ambiguous. The sequence was collected from an older woman with active or convalescent COVID-19. Material: peripheral blood. CDR3 coding DNA: TGTGCCAGCAGCTTGGGGCAGTTCACGAATGAGCAGTTCTTC. It specifies CASSLGQFTNEQFF.